The present T cell receptor beta chain was sequenced within a study of blood T cells in healthy people across ages. Study-level information: In model experiments, template switching was able to capture about one barcoded beta molecule for every two T cells that were present.

The use of a sample-barcoded 5' primer and a J-beta primer mix characterized a second PCR of about 6 to 12 cycles. TCRdb processed the 5' RACE reads anew with MiXCR; each CDR3 protein has one entry. This sample has about 730,000 distinct CDR3 sequences, with roughly 44% found just once. Specimen: blood. The clonotype was recovered from a woman in her sixties in good health.

The CDR3 nucleotides read TGCAGCGCATTCCCACAGGCTCCGGGCACTGAAGCTTTCTTT. Translation gives CSAFPQAPGTEAFF. The chain uses TRBV29-1 and TRBJ1-1; tentatively, D is TRBD1 (5 bases). Trimming cost V 7 bases and J 4 bases, with 19 bases left between them. The length of the CDR3 is 14 residues. Per the germline V gene, CDR1 is SQVTM and CDR2 is ANQGSEA.